This T cell receptor (beta chain) was profiled in a study of T cells after yellow fever vaccination. The germline CDR1 and CDR2 sequences are SGHTA and FQGNSA. The CDR3 extends over 14 amino acids. The V end was cut by 3 bases, the J end by 2 bases, with 11 bases between. In TCRdb, the 5' RACE reads were re-called with MiXCR into one record per CDR3 protein. The repertoire holds about 110,000 distinct CDR3 sequences, with 8.4% as singletons. The sample consisted of CD8+ T cells sorted from PBMCs, taken 45 days after the yellow fever booster vaccination. The source is a man aged 25-40 years who received the YFV17D yellow fever vaccine. The J gene is TRBJ2-7, the V gene TRBV7-2, with D perhaps TRBD1 or TRBD2 (6 bases each). In nucleotides, the CDR3 is TGTGCCAGCAGCTTTCCAGGGGAGGCCTACGAGCAGTACTTC. This sequence encodes CASSFPGEAYEQYF.